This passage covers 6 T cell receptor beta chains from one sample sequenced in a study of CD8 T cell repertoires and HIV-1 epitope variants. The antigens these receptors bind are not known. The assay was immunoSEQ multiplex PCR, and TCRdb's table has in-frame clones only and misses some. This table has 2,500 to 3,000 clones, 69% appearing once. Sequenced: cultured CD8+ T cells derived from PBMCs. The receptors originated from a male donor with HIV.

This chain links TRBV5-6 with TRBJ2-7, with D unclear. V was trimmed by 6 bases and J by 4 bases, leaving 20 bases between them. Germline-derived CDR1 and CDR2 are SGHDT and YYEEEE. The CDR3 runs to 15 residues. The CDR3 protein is CASTPQGAPFYEQYF. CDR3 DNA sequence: TGTGCCAGCACGCCGCAAGGAGCTCCTTTTTACGAGCAGTACTTC.

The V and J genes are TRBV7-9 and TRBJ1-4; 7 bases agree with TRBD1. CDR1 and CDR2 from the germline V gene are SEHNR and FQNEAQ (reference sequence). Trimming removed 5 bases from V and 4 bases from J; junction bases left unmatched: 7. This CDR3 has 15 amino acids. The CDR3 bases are TGTGCCAGCAGCCACAGACAGGGAGGTAATGAAAAACTGTTTTTT. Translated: CASSHRQGGNEKLFF.

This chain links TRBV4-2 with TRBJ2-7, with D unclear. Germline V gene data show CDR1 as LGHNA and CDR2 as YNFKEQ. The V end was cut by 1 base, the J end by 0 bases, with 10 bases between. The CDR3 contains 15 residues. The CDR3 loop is CASSQGASNSYEQYF. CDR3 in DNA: TGTGCCAGCAGCCAAGGCGCCAGTAACTCCTACGAGCAGTACTTC.

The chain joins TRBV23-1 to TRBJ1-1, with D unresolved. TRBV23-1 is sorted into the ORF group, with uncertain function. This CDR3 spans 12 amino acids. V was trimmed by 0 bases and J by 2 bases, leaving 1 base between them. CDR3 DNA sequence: TGCGCCAGCAGTCAATCAAACACTGAAGCTTTCTTT. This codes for CASSQSNTEAFF.

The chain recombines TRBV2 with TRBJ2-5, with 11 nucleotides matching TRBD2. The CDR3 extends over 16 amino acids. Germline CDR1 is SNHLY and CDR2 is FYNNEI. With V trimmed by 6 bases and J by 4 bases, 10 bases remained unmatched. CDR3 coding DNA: TGTGCCAGCAGATCCCGTTTAGCGGGGGGGTCAGAGACCCAGTACTTC. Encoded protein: CASRSRLAGGSETQYF. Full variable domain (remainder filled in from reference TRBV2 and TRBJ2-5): EPEVTQTPSHQVTQMGQEVILRCVPISNHLYFYWYRQILGQKVEFLVSFYNNEISEKSEIFDDQFSVERPDGSNFTLKIRSTKLEDSAMYFCASRSRLAGGSETQYFGPGTRLLVL.

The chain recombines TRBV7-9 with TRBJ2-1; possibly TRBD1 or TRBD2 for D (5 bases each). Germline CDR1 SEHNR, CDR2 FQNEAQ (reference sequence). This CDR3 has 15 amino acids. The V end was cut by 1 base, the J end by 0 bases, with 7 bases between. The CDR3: CASSLEGSSYNEQFF. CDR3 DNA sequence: TGTGCCAGCAGCTTAGAGGGGAGCTCCTACAATGAGCAGTTCTTC.